Only one count was recorded for the clone carrying this TCR beta chain. Antigen: not known. Expressed TCRB transcripts were sequenced because the isolated RNA had all been reverse transcribed beforehand. Sequenced by immunoSEQ multiplex PCR; TCRdb stores in-frame clones only, minus some. The profile shows more than 85,000 clones, 40% of them singletons. These data come from a study of beta chain features in type 1 diabetes. On the study more broadly: Patients shared similar age, gender and cell yields with healthy donors. Study-level results: PCR might pick shorter templates more often, in the same way for patients and controls.

V shed 1 base and J shed 8 bases, with 23 bases lying between them. CDR1 is SGHVS, CDR2 FQNEAQ, per germline. The CDR3 length is 17 residues. Sampling consisted of one heparinised blood draw per donor, averaging around 100 mL. Each sorted fraction was over 95% pure. This chain links TRBV7-8 with TRBJ1-1; perhaps TRBD1 as D (6 bases). The sample consisted of stem cell memory CD4+ T cells from blood. This clonotype originated in a woman aged 18-29 years in good health. The CDR3 loop is CASSLGAGAGAVPEAFF. The CDR3 DNA reads as TGTGCCAGCAGCTTAGGGGCAGGGGCAGGGGCCGTTCCCGAAGCTTTCTTT.